The rows below give T cell receptor beta chains drawn from one sample of a study of Tregs in tolerant kidney transplant recipients. Repertoires were generated with immunoSEQ multiplex PCR, while TCRdb's copy carries only in-frame clones and drops some. The table shows roughly 40,000 clones, with around 95% occurring only once. Their antigen targets remain unknown. The sequenced material came from Tregs from blood cultured with allogeneic cells. These receptors originate from a human donor in good health. Both conserved end residues are part of each CDR3. A D gene is named only where the DNA matches it firmly. The size entry is marked missing in some rows and otherwise reads once, few, many or a size class.

cdr3_length | j_call | clone_size | v_call | d_call | cdr3_nt | cdr3_aa
15 | TRBJ2-5 | - | TRBV14 | - | TGTGCCAGCAGCCAAGCCATAACCCTCCAAGAGACCCAGTACTTC | CASSQAITLQETQYF
15 | TRBJ2-7 | once | TRBV27 | TRBD2 | TGTGCCAGCAGCCAGGGACTAGCGGGGACCTACGAGCAGTACTTC | CASSQGLAGTYEQYF
15 | TRBJ1-3 | once | TRBV7-9 | - | TGTGCCAGCAGCTTAGACATCTTCTCTGGAAACACCATATATTTT | CASSLDIFSGNTIYF
13 | TRBJ2-7 | - | TRBV7-8 | - | TGTGCCAGCAGCTTCGGGATCTCCTACGAGCAGTACTTC | CASSFGISYEQYF
16 | TRBJ2-5 | - | TRBV5-1 | TRBD2 | TGCGCCAGCAGCCCGGGACTAGCGGGAGGGTATGCGACCCAGTACTTC | CASSPGLAGGYATQYF
13 | TRBJ1-3 | - | TRBV7-8 | - | TGTGCCAGCAGCCTGGACACTGGAAACACCATATATTTT | CASSLDTGNTIYF
15 | TRBJ2-3 | - | TRBV21-1 | - | TGTGCCAGCAGCAGCGGACAGGGTTGCACAGATACGCAGTATTTT | CASSSGQGCTDTQYF
14 | TRBJ2-2 | - | TRBV15 | TRBD1 | TGTGCCACCAGCAGTCGGACAGGGCGCGGGGAGCTGTTTTTT | CATSSRTGRGELFF
15 | TRBJ1-2 | - | TRBV5-1 | - | TGCGCCAGCAGCTTGGGGGTGGCGGCGAACTATGGCTACACCTTC | CASSLGVAANYGYTF
13 | TRBJ2-5 | - | TRBV13 | - | TGTGCCAGCAGCCTAACGGCAGCTGAGACCCAGTACTTC | CASSLTAAETQYF
16 | TRBJ1-5 | - | TRBV19 | - | TGTGCCAGTAGTTGGGGGGTTAGGGTTAGCAATCAGCCCCAGCATTTT | CASSWGVRVSNQPQHF
17 | TRBJ2-3 | - | TRBV18 | TRBD2 | TGTGCCAGCTCACCCCCGGGACTAGCGGCTAGCACAGATACGCAGTATTTT | CASSPPGLAASTDTQYF
14 | TRBJ2-7 | - | TRBV5-1 | - | TGCGCCAGCAGCTTCGGCCAGAGCTCCTACGAGCAGTACTTC | CASSFGQSSYEQYF
17 | TRBJ1-1 | - | TRBV5-5 | - | TGTGCCAGCAGTATTAACCCATATTGGGGATTGAACACTGAAGCTTTCTTT | CASSINPYWGLNTEAFF
13 | TRBJ1-2 | - | TRBV10-3 | - | TGTGCCATCAGTGCCGGGGACGGCTATGGCTACACCTTC | CAISAGDGYGYTF
14 | TRBJ2-7 | - | TRBV2 | - | TGTGCCAGCAGTCCCCGGACGAGTACAACCGAGCAGTACTTC | CASSPRTSTTEQYF
15 | TRBJ2-7 | - | TRBV9 | - | TGTGCCAGCAGCGTAGGCCATAGCGGAGCACACGAGCAGTACTTC | CASSVGHSGAHEQYF
12 | TRBJ2-3 | - | TRBV14 | - | TGTGCCAGCAGCCAAGACTACGATACGCAGTATTTT | CASSQDYDTQYF
14 | TRBJ2-5 | - | TRBV21-1 | - | TGTGCCAGCAGCAAAGTCGGGTCCAAAGAGACCCAGTACTTC | CASSKVGSKETQYF
15 | TRBJ2-1 | - | TRBV18 | TRBD2 | TGTGCCAGCTCACCAAGGCTAGCGGGACGTAATGAGCAGTTCTTC | CASSPRLAGRNEQFF
16 | TRBJ2-3 | - | TRBV5-1 | TRBD2 | TGCGCCAGCAGCCGCGCGACTAGCGGGGGGGGGAATACGCAGTATTTT | CASSRATSGGGNTQYF
13 | TRBJ1-1 | - | TRBV6-5 | - | TGTGCCAGCAGTTACCGGTGGAACACTGAAGCTTTCTTT | CASSYRWNTEAFF
14 | TRBJ2-1 | - | TRBV7-2 | TRBD2 | TGTGCCAGCAGCCTACTCTTGGGACTAGGCTTTCAGTTCTTC | CASSLLLGLGFQFF
14 | TRBJ2-1 | - | TRBV5-4 | - | TGTGCCAGCAGCTTACGGGAAGCCTACAATGAGCAGTTCTTC | CASSLREAYNEQFF
12 | TRBJ1-2 | - | TRBV6-1 | - | TGTGCCAGCAGCCGGGGGGCAGGGGGCTACACCTTC | CASSRGAGGYTF
13 | TRBJ2-1 | - | TRBV5-1 | - | TGCGCCAGCAGCTTGTTGGACGACAATGAGCAGTTCTTC | CASSLLDDNEQFF
17 | TRBJ2-7 | - | TRBV4-1 | - | TGCGCCAGCAGCCAAGTGATCGTAGGTCCCTATCCCTACGAGCAGTACTTC | CASSQVIVGPYPYEQYF
14 | TRBJ1-1 | once | TRBV7-9 | - | TGTGCCAGCAGCATAATCGGGGGGAACACTGAAGCTTTCTTT | CASSIIGGNTEAFF
15 | TRBJ1-4 | - | TRBV15 | - | TGTGCCACCAGCAGAGGGGGGAGTGGGCGAGAAAAACTGTTTTTT | CATSRGGSGREKLFF
16 | TRBJ1-4 | - | TRBV7-8 | TRBD1 | TGTGCCAGCAGCTTAGGACACCGGGACAGGAATGAAAAACTGTTTTTT | CASSLGHRDRNEKLFF
16 | TRBJ2-5 | - | TRBV7-9 | - | TGTGCCAGCAGCTTCCCCATCGCCGGGTACCAAGAGACCCAGTACTTC | CASSFPIAGYQETQYF
12 | TRBJ1-2 | - | TRBV10-3 | - | TGTGCCATCAGTGGCCCAAACTATGGCTACACCTTC | CAISGPNYGYTF
15 | TRBJ2-7 | - | TRBV7-9 | - | TGTGCCAGCAGCTTAGGAGGGTCCCCCTCCTACGAGCAGTACTTC | CASSLGGSPSYEQYF
16 | TRBJ2-3 | - | TRBV9 | TRBD1 | TGTGCCAGCAGCCCCCGGACAGGGGCGTACCGGGTTACGCAGTATTTT | CASSPRTGAYRVTQYF
15 | TRBJ2-3 | once | TRBV9 | - | TGTGCCAGCAGCGTAGGTAGGGCCGGCACAGATACGCAGTATTTT | CASSVGRAGTDTQYF
14 | TRBJ2-3 | - | TRBV18 | TRBD1 | TGTGCCAGCTCAGGAAACAGGGGAGCAGATACGCAGTATTTT | CASSGNRGADTQYF
10 | TRBJ2-7 | - | TRBV20-1 | - | TGCAGTGCTCGCAGGGACGAGCAGTACTTC | CSARRDEQYF
13 | TRBJ1-1 | - | TRBV10-3 | - | TGTGCCTCCCGTCTAGGGCCAGGCACTGAAGCTTTCTTT | CASRLGPGTEAFF
13 | TRBJ1-5 | - | TRBV2 | - | TGTGCCAGCAGGCGGGGTTTGGGACAGCCCCAGCATTTT | CASRRGLGQPQHF
13 | TRBJ2-7 | once | TRBV5-1 | - | TGCGCCAGCAGCTTGGCTGGCAGTTACGAGCAGTACTTC | CASSLAGSYEQYF
16 | TRBJ2-3 | - | TRBV30 | TRBD2 | TGTGCCTGGAGTACTTGGACTAGCGGCTTCACAGATACGCAGTATTTT | CAWSTWTSGFTDTQYF
14 | TRBJ2-2 | - | TRBV18 | TRBD1 | TGTGCCAGCTCCGGGACAGGATCGGGCGGGGAGCTGTTTTTT | CASSGTGSGGELFF
14 | TRBJ1-3 | - | TRBV7-6 | - | TGTGCCAGCCGAGGGGGGGCCTCTGGAAACACCATATATTTT | CASRGGASGNTIYF
16 | TRBJ2-7 | - | TRBV6-5 | TRBD1 | TGTGCCAGCAGTTACTCGAGACAGGGGTGGTCCTACGAGCAGTACTTC | CASSYSRQGWSYEQYF
15 | TRBJ2-7 | - | TRBV18 | TRBD1 | TGTGCCAGCTCACCAGGGGGACAGGGGGCCTACGAGCAGTACTTC | CASSPGGQGAYEQYF
14 | TRBJ2-1 | - | TRBV19 | TRBD2 | TGTGCCAGTAGTAGAGCGGGGGGGACGAATGAGCAGTTCTTC | CASSRAGGTNEQFF
15 | TRBJ1-5 | - | TRBV5-1 | - | TGCGCCAGCAGCTTGGTGGGACCCCCCAGTCAGCCCCAGCATTTT | CASSLVGPPSQPQHF
13 | TRBJ1-5 | - | TRBV4-1 | - | TGCGCCAGCAGCTACTTGGAGAGGCAGCCCCAGCATTTT | CASSYLERQPQHF
14 | TRBJ1-2 | - | TRBV19 | - | TGTGCCAGTAGTAGAAGTGGACTTAACTATGGTTACACCTTC | CASSRSGLNYGYTF